The 12 T cell receptor beta chains listed next were all sequenced from one sample in a study of T cells in tuberculosis. Noted time point: new active TB diagnosis, blood taken before or within 7 days of starting treatment. Profiled with immunoSEQ multiplex PCR; TCRdb holds only in-frame clones, not every one. The table shows 30,000 to 35,000 clones, with approximately 93% occurring only once. The sequences come from PBMCs, collected at tuberculosis diagnosis. The receptors stem from an adult with tuberculosis.

This chain links TRBV15 with TRBJ1-3; tentatively, D is TRBD1 (5 bases). V gave up 0 bases and J gave up 2 bases, with 8 bases separating them. Germline loops: CDR1 LNHNV, CDR2 YYDKDF (reference sequence). The CDR3 has 15 residues. CDR3 sequence (DNA): TGTGCCACCAGCAGAGATCGGGGGGCTGGAAACACCATATATTTT. It yields the protein CATSRDRGAGNTIYF.

This rearrangement joins TRBV12-5 to TRBJ1-5; D unclear. This CDR3 has 16 amino acids. Per the germline V gene, CDR1 is LGHNT and CDR2 is FRNRAP. V lost 2 bases and J 2 bases, leaving 13 bases between the germline ends. CDR3 amino acids: CASGLWAVKGNQPQHF. The CDR3 DNA follows: TGTGCTAGTGGTTTGTGGGCAGTTAAGGGCAATCAGCCCCAGCATTTT.

This clone was picked up one time. This chain connects TRBV6-5 to TRBJ2-3, with D tentatively TRBD1 (5 bases). The germline V gene encodes CDR1 MNHEY and CDR2 SVGAGI. The CDR3 is made up of 13 amino acids. Trimming pared 5 bases from V and 3 bases from J, leaving 9 bases between. CDR3 nucleotides: TGTGCCAGCAGTCTGCGACAGACAGATACGCAGTATTTT. Translating gives CASSLRQTDTQYF.

V is TRBV18 and J is TRBJ2-3, with TRBD2 matching 9 bases. This CDR3 is 17 amino acids long. CDR1 is KGHSH and CDR2 is LQKENI in the germline V gene. Trimming removed 3 bases from V and 5 bases from J; junction bases left unmatched: 12. The CDR3 DNA sequence: TGTGCCAGCTCACCCTTACGGGGTAGCGGGAGTAAAGATACGCAGTATTTT. Its protein is CASSPLRGSGSKDTQYF.

This chain links TRBV29-1 with TRBJ1-2; D remains unclear. Trimming stripped 0 bases from V and 0 bases from J, with 17 bases between. The germline gives CDR1 SQVTM, CDR2 ANQGSEA. The CDR3 is made up of 17 amino acids. The CDR3: CSVEETRVYGANYGYTF. As DNA, the CDR3 is TGCAGCGTTGAAGAAACAAGAGTGTACGGAGCTAACTATGGCTACACCTTC.

This chain uses TRBV7-2 with TRBJ1-5, with 9 bases lining up with TRBD1. CDR3 length equals 15 residues. CDR1 SGHTA and CDR2 FQGNSA come from the germline V gene. V gave up 5 bases and J gave up 7 bases; unmatched junction bases: 9. The CDR3 region is CASSPRTGDGQPQHF. CDR3 DNA: TGTGCCAGCAGCCCCAGGACAGGGGACGGACAGCCCCAGCATTTT.

This clone has more than one count but fewer than ten. The chain joins TRBV4-1 to TRBJ2-7, with D possibly being TRBD2 (5 bases). The CDR3 is 18 amino acids. V was trimmed by 0 bases and J by 2 bases, leaving 20 bases between them. Germline CDR1 MGHRA, CDR2 YSYEKL. This chain's CDR3 is CASSQERALLSGTYEQYF. The CDR3 coding sequence is TGCGCCAGCAGCCAAGAACGCGCTTTGTTATCGGGAACCTACGAGCAGTACTTC.

This rearrangement joins TRBV10-1 to TRBJ2-1, with 8 nucleotides matching TRBD2. This CDR3 has 13 amino acids. V gave up 6 bases and J gave up 9 bases; unmatched junction bases: 7. CDR1 and CDR2 from the germline V gene are WNHNN and SYGVQD (reference sequence). CDR3 sequence reads: CASRRGEGGEQFF. The CDR3 DNA reads TGCGCCAGCAGGCGGGGGGAGGGAGGTGAGCAGTTCTTC.

The rearrangement links TRBV27 to TRBJ2-7; tentative D call: TRBD1 (6 bases). The CDR3 is 16 amino acids. With 3 bases removed from V and 3 bases from J, the gap between germline ends came to 18 bases. Per the germline V gene, CDR1 is MNHEY and CDR2 is SMNVEV (reference sequence). CDR3 region: CASSLGYRDGFYEQYF. The CDR3 DNA sequence: TGTGCCAGCAGTTTGGGGTACAGGGATGGGTTCTACGAGCAGTACTTC.

This clone was detected once. The chain recombines TRBV5-1 with TRBJ2-1; D might be TRBD2 (6 bases). Germline V gene lookup returns CDR1 SGHRS and CDR2 YFSETQ. The CDR3 has 15 residues. The germline V and J ends were trimmed by 3 bases and 4 bases, with 14 bases remaining between them. The CDR3 loop is CASSSMRTTYNEQFF. CDR3 sequence (DNA): TGCGCCAGCAGCTCGATGAGGACTACTTACAATGAGCAGTTCTTC.

The chain uses TRBV5-1 and TRBJ1-1; D remains unclear. Looked up from germline, CDR1 is SGHRS and CDR2 is YFSETQ. The CDR3 has 13 amino acids. Trimming removed 2 bases from V and 3 bases from J, with 8 bases in between. This CDR3 reads CASSLVSDTEAFF. Written as DNA, the CDR3 is TGCGCCAGCAGCTTAGTCAGCGACACTGAAGCTTTCTTT.

V usage is TRBV2 and J usage is TRBJ1-2; possible D gene TRBD1, 6 bases. There are 15 residues in the CDR3. V was cut by 1 base and J by 7 bases, with 16 bases left in between. Germline V gene sequence: CDR1 SNHLY, CDR2 FYNNEI. The CDR3 DNA is TGTGCCAGCAGTGAAGATTGGGGGCCCCTCGGTGGCTACACCTTC. Translating gives CASSEDWGPLGGYTF.